This T cell receptor beta chain is drawn from a study of cytomegalovirus exposure and HLA in healthy donors. In the study overall: The same platform used for the approximately 670 first-cohort repertoires was also used for the roughly 120 validation repertoires, as a later analysis reported.

Study-wide findings and caveats: Cytomegalovirus status was reportedly diagnosed by the classifier with high sensitivity and specificity. A list of roughly 160 TCR beta chains associated with cytomegalovirus was given. It was found in a later analysis that first-cohort TCR clusters tended to co-occur in the 130 or so validation repertoires.

Remarks on this clone: Its antigen remains unidentified.

Profiled with immunoSEQ multiplex PCR; TCRdb holds only in-frame clones, not every one. The sample shows some 310,000 clones, roughly 90% of them seen only once. Material: PBMCs. This sequence was found in a man younger than 45 in good health and CMV-seronegative.

The CDR3 is CASSLQAYGYTF. In DNA, the CDR3 is TGTGCCAGCAGCTTGCAGGCCTATGGCTACACCTTC. The rearrangement joins TRBV5-4 to TRBJ1-2; no clear D. The germline gives CDR1 SGHNT, CDR2 YYREEE (reference sequence). CDR3 size: 12 residues. The V end was cut by 1 base, the J end by 4 bases, with 5 bases between.